The 32 T cell receptor beta chains below all came from one sample that was sequenced in a study of identical twins. MiXCR was run by TCRdb on the 5' RACE reads, yielding one entry per CDR3 protein. The table shows around 510,000 distinct CDR3 sequences, with 14% occurring only once. This same sample was also taken into another study, of yellow fever vaccine responses in identical twins.

Sequencing was done on a sample of CD4+ T cells sorted from blood. Every receptor here comes from a woman aged 18-29 years in good health.

V and J are TRBV11-2 and TRBJ2-7; 13 nucleotides match TRBD2. The germline V gene has CDR1 SGHAT and CDR2 FQNNGV. Trimming cost V 4 bases and J 0 bases; bases outside gene matches: 12. The CDR3 has 19 amino acids. CDR3 nucleotides: TGTGCCAGCAGCTCGGAAACCGGACTAGCGGGAGTCTTCTCCTACGAGCAGTACTTC. This translates into CASSSETGLAGVFSYEQYF.

This clonotype has a single count. The rearrangement joins TRBV13 to TRBJ2-3, with 9 bases lining up with TRBD2. V was pared by 5 bases and J by 4 bases, with 7 bases of the junction left unmatched. Germline values: CDR1 PRHDT, CDR2 FYEKMQ (reference sequence). The CDR3 extends over 15 amino acids. CDR3 protein: CASSGGRAGSDTQYF. The CDR3 bases are TGTGCCAGCAGCGGCGGGAGGGCCGGGTCAGATACGCAGTATTTT.

This chain uses TRBV27 with TRBJ2-7; D is unresolved. The ends were cut back, 5 bases at V and 4 bases at J, with 12 bases in the middle. The CDR3 sequence is 13 residues long. The germline gives CDR1 MNHEY, CDR2 SMNVEV (reference sequence). The CDR3 loop reads CASSTPPVYEQYF. CDR3 sequence (DNA): TGTGCCAGCAGTACTCCACCCGTATACGAGCAGTACTTC.

The genes are TRBV9 and TRBJ2-1, with 11 positions matching TRBD2. The ends lost 6 bases at V and 15 bases at J; junction bases unmatched: 17. The CDR3 is made up of 15 amino acids. CDR1 SGDLS and CDR2 YYNGEE come from the germline V gene. The CDR3 loop reads CASTEGLAVAPVLFF. CDR3 sequence (DNA): TGTGCCAGCACAGAGGGACTAGCGGTTGCCCCAGTTCTGTTCTTC.

This clonotype came up a few times. This chain connects TRBV7-9 to TRBJ1-2, with D unresolved. Per the germline V gene, CDR1 is SEHNR and CDR2 is FQNEAQ (reference sequence). This CDR3 is built from 15 residues. V lost 5 bases and J 4 bases, leaving 17 bases between the germline ends. The CDR3 region is CASSQTARRIYGYTF. CDR3 nucleotide sequence: TGTGCCAGCAGCCAAACAGCTAGGAGGATCTATGGCTACACCTTC.

V usage is TRBV10-3 and J usage is TRBJ1-6; D is unclear. The CDR3 loop spans 16 amino acids. V was trimmed by 0 bases and J by 5 bases, leaving 11 bases between them. CDR1 is ENHRY and CDR2 is SYGVKD in the germline V gene. DNA of the CDR3: TGTGCCATCAGTGAGTCCATGACGGGGAATAATTCACCCCTCCACTTT. Residues: CAISESMTGNNSPLHF.

This clonotype turned up a few times. The chain joins TRBV20-1 to TRBJ2-1; D might be TRBD2 (5 bases). Deletions cut 7 bases from V and 0 bases from J, with 16 bases between. CDR1 and CDR2 from the germline V gene are DFQATT and SNEGSKA (reference sequence). This CDR3 region has 15 residues. In DNA form, the CDR3 reads TGCAGTGGGTTAACGGAGGCGGCCTCCTACAATGAGCAGTTCTTC. Translating gives CSGLTEAASYNEQFF.

The CDR3 loop reads CASSLTAGALYNEQFF. In nucleotides, the CDR3 is TGCGCCAGCAGCCTCACGGCGGGAGCTTTATACAATGAGCAGTTCTTC. This sequence joins TRBV4-3 and TRBJ2-1, with 7 bases identical to TRBD2. Germline V gene data show CDR1 as LGHNA and CDR2 as YSLEER. This CDR3 contains 16 residues. J was trimmed by 4 bases and V by 4 bases; bases with no gene match: 10.

The chain recombines TRBV6-5 with TRBJ2-3, with D possibly being TRBD1 or TRBD2 (5 bases each). This CDR3 contains 15 residues. Trimming took 2 bases from V and 5 from J, leaving 14 bases between them. CDR1 MNHEY and CDR2 SVGAGI come from the germline V gene. The chain's CDR3 is CASSYGDGPLDTQYF. CDR3 nucleotide sequence: TGTGCCAGCAGTTACGGGGACGGGCCCCTAGATACGCAGTATTTT.

This clonotype was picked up a small number of times. The chain couples TRBV6-5 to TRBJ2-6; 7 nucleotides line up with TRBD1. The V segment lost 2 bases and the J segment 1 base; nucleotides outside the gene matches: 5. This CDR3 region has 17 residues. Germline loops: CDR1 MNHEY, CDR2 SVGAGI. As DNA, the CDR3 is TGTGCCAGCAGTTACGACAGGGTACCATCTGGGGCCAACGTCCTGACTTTC. The encoded protein is CASSYDRVPSGANVLTF.

J is TRBJ2-2 and V is TRBV9; 7 positions agree with TRBD1. V was clipped by 6 bases and J by 5 bases; unmatched bases: 7. This CDR3 is 14 amino acids long. Germline CDR1 and CDR2: SGDLS and YYNGEE. The CDR3 nucleotides read TGTGCCAGCAATGTGACAGGGTGGACCGGGGAGCTGTTTTTT. Protein product: CASNVTGWTGELFF.

This clonotype came up a few times. V gene TRBV3-1 combines with J gene TRBJ2-7, with D possibly being TRBD1 (6 bases). The CDR3 loop spans 14 amino acids. Trimming pared 2 bases from V and 0 bases from J, leaving 8 bases between. The germline CDR1 and CDR2 sequences are LGHDT and YNNKEL (reference sequence). The CDR3 spells CASSQPGHSYEQYF. DNA of the CDR3: TGTGCCAGCAGCCAACCGGGACACTCCTACGAGCAGTACTTC.

This sequence joins TRBV3-1 and TRBJ2-7; D may be TRBD1 (5 bases). Germline V gives CDR1 LGHDT, CDR2 YNNKEL (reference sequence). Between the trimmed V and J ends, which lost 3 bases and 0 bases, there was a span of 15 bases. The CDR3 sequence is 16 residues long. CDR3 in DNA: TGTGCCAGCAGCCAGGATACAGGCTTACCCTCCTACGAGCAGTACTTC. This translates into CASSQDTGLPSYEQYF.

This clonotype appeared many times. This sequence joins TRBV29-1 and TRBJ2-3, with 8 bases lining up with TRBD2. J was trimmed by 0 bases and V by 5 bases; bases with no gene match: 7. Germline lookup yields CDR1 SQVTM and CDR2 ANQGSEA. The CDR3 is 15 residues long. CDR3 amino acids: CSVRTSGTSTDTQYF. The CDR3 DNA follows: TGCAGCGTTCGAACTAGCGGAACTAGCACAGATACGCAGTATTTT.

This clonotype showed up many times. This chain joins TRBV12-3 or TRBV12-4 and TRBJ2-3; 9 bases align to TRBD1. V shed 6 bases and J 6 bases; nucleotides not matched to a gene: 13. This CDR3 is built from 16 residues. CDR3 in amino acids: CASRALTGGTPDTQYF. CDR3 sequence (DNA): TGTGCCAGCAGGGCCTTGACAGGGGGGACCCCCGATACGCAGTATTTT.

Many counts were recorded for this clonotype. This chain uses TRBV21-1 with TRBJ2-5. TRBV21-1 is noted as a pseudogene. The CDR3 runs 12 residues. The CDR3 sequence: CARFWNQETQYF. The CDR3, as DNA: TGTGCCCGCTTTTGGAACCAAGAGACCCAGTACTTC.

The chain employs TRBV13 and TRBJ2-5; D gene unclear. V was clipped by 3 bases and J by 4 bases, with 9 bases between them. Germline values: CDR1 PRHDT, CDR2 FYEKMQ (reference sequence). The CDR3 covers 13 residues. The CDR3 coding sequence is TGTGCCAGCAGCTTCGCACGGCGAGAGACCCAGTACTTC. Its protein is CASSFARRETQYF.

The table lists this clonotype with many counts. The J gene is TRBJ2-7, the V gene TRBV29-1, with TRBD2 matching over 12 bases. Germline-derived CDR1 and CDR2 are SQVTM and ANQGSEA. This CDR3 has 13 amino acids. The J segment lost 6 bases and the V segment lost 7 bases, leaving 7 bases of the junction unmatched. CDR3 protein: CSAAGLAGFEQYF. In nucleotides, the CDR3 is TGCAGCGCAGCAGGACTAGCGGGATTCGAGCAGTACTTC.

The rearrangement uses TRBV6-2 or TRBV6-3 and TRBJ1-1, with D possibly matching TRBD1 (6 bases). Per germline, CDR1 MNHEY and CDR2 SVGEGT. The CDR3 extends over 15 amino acids. Trimming took 2 bases from V and 11 from J, leaving 21 bases between them. This CDR3 is CASSYRYRARGSAFF. CDR3 DNA: TGTGCCAGCAGTTACCGATACAGGGCGCGGGGCTCGGCTTTCTTT.

This clonotype was recorded at least ten times. The chain uses TRBV6-2 or TRBV6-3 and TRBJ2-1, with TRBD2 matching 11 bases. The V gene's germline CDR1 is MNHEY and CDR2 SVGEGT. This CDR3 spans 13 amino acids. V lost 8 bases to trimming and J lost 9 bases; unmatched junction nucleotides: 6. This CDR3 reads CASLLAGEGEQFF. CDR3 sequence (DNA): TGTGCCAGCTTACTAGCGGGAGAGGGTGAGCAGTTCTTC.

A few counts support this clonotype. The chain links TRBV5-1 to TRBJ2-5; the match to TRBD2 covers 9 bases. CDR3 length: 13 amino acids. Unmatched junction bases numbered 4, after V lost 9 bases and J lost 1 base. Germline V gene sequence: CDR1 SGHRS, CDR2 YFSETQ. The CDR3 nucleotides are TGCGCCACCCGACTAGCGGTCCAAGAGACCCAGTACTTC. It codes for CATRLAVQETQYF. The whole variable domain, filled in from reference TRBV5-1 and TRBJ2-5, reads KAGVTQTPRYLIKTRGQQVTLSCSPISGHRSVSWYQQTPGQGLQFLFEYFSETQRNKGNFPGRFSGRQFSNSRSEMNVSTLELGDSALYLCATRLAVQETQYFGPGTRLLVL.

This clonotype has just a few counts. The V and J genes are TRBV6-2 or TRBV6-3 and TRBJ2-1; 9 bases map to TRBD2. This CDR3 region has 17 residues. The germline gives CDR1 MNHEY, CDR2 SVGEGT. V dropped 3 bases and J dropped 0; count of bases not matched to a gene: 6. The CDR3 DNA reads TGTGCCAGCAGTTATTCTGCGGGAGGGCTCTCCTACAATGAGCAGTTCTTC. It is translated as CASSYSAGGLSYNEQFF.

This clonotype was detected only a few times. The genes are TRBV7-8 and TRBJ2-7; 8 positions match TRBD2. Germline V gene data show CDR1 as SGHVS and CDR2 as FQNEAQ. V dropped 1 base and J dropped 6; count of bases not matched to a gene: 5. The CDR3 totals 14 residues. CDR3 bases: TGTGCCAGCAGCTTAGGGCGGGGGGAGTCCGAGCAGTACTTC. This codes for CASSLGRGESEQYF.

The chain combines TRBV6-2 or TRBV6-3 with TRBJ2-3, with D possibly matching TRBD1 (5 bases). The V end lost 6 bases, the J end lost 4 bases, and 14 bases lay between the germline ends. The CDR3 spans 14 residues. Germline CDR1 reads MNHEY; CDR2 reads SVGEGT. Here the CDR3 reads CASRDGAGPDTQYF. Written as DNA, the CDR3 is TGTGCCAGCAGGGACGGCGCAGGGCCAGATACGCAGTATTTT.

The chain carries TRBV20-1 and TRBJ2-5; D is possibly TRBD2 (5 bases). Germline V gene sequence: CDR1 DFQATT, CDR2 SNEGSKA (reference sequence). The germline V and J ends were trimmed by 3 bases and 3 bases, with 5 bases remaining between them. The CDR3 spans 11 residues. For the CDR3, the DNA is TGCAGTGCTAGGACTAAAGAGACCCAGTACTTC. Amino acids: CSARTKETQYF.

The chain links TRBV11-2 to TRBJ2-5, with D unclear. Germline V gives CDR1 SGHAT, CDR2 FQNNGV. CDR3 length equals 15 residues. V shed 5 bases and J shed 5 bases, with 18 bases lying between them. For the CDR3, the DNA is TGTGCCAGCAGCGTTCATTGGTCTGGGATTGAGACCCAGTACTTC. As protein: CASSVHWSGIETQYF.

This clonotype appeared a few times. This chain links TRBV5-1 with TRBJ2-5; TRBD1 is a possible D gene (8 bases). The CDR3 has 14 residues. V was trimmed by 4 bases and J by 4 bases, leaving 14 bases between them. The germline CDR1 and CDR2 sequences are SGHRS and YFSETQ. The CDR3 nucleotides are TGCGCCAGCAGCCCGGGGGGACAGGCAGAGACCCAGTACTTC. It is translated as CASSPGGQAETQYF. Full variable domain (rest looked up from reference TRBV5-1 and TRBJ2-5): KAGVTQTPRYLIKTRGQQVTLSCSPISGHRSVSWYQQTPGQGLQFLFEYFSETQRNKGNFPGRFSGRQFSNSRSEMNVSTLELGDSALYLCASSPGGQAETQYFGPGTRLLVL.

The table lists this clonotype with many counts. CDR3 residues: CASRYTDTQYF. DNA of the CDR3: TGTGCCAGCAGGTACACAGATACGCAGTATTTT. V usage is TRBV27 and J usage is TRBJ2-3; D uncertain. This CDR3 contains 11 residues. V shed 6 bases and J shed 2 bases, with 3 bases lying between them. Germline V gene data show CDR1 as MNHEY and CDR2 as SMNVEV (reference sequence).

The V and J genes are TRBV27 and TRBJ2-1; D remains unclear. The CDR3 sequence is 14 residues long. Between the trimmed V and J ends, which lost 6 bases and 0 bases, there was a span of 9 bases. Per the germline V gene, CDR1 is MNHEY and CDR2 is SMNVEV (reference sequence). The CDR3 DNA is TGTGCCAGCAGGACACCTCTCTCCTACAATGAGCAGTTCTTC. Amino acid sequence: CASRTPLSYNEQFF.

This clonotype was counted at least ten times. This sequence joins TRBV4-1 and TRBJ2-1; D perhaps matches TRBD2 (5 bases). This CDR3 has 15 amino acids. Trimming stripped 4 bases from V and 6 bases from J, with 16 bases between. Germline lookup yields CDR1 MGHRA and CDR2 YSYEKL. CDR3 DNA: TGCGCCAGCAGCCGAGCTGTCGGGATTCTCAATGAGCAGTTCTTC. Translating gives CASSRAVGILNEQFF.

This clonotype was counted a few times. The chain links TRBV27 to TRBJ2-5, with D possibly TRBD1 on 6 matching bases. The CDR3 loop spans 15 amino acids. Trimming stripped 5 bases from V and 4 bases from J, with 17 bases between. Per germline, CDR1 MNHEY and CDR2 SMNVEV (reference sequence). CDR3 DNA: TGTGCCAGCAGTCCCTACAGGGTAGGGGGAGAGACCCAGTACTTC. This translates into CASSPYRVGGETQYF.

The chain is built from TRBV12-3 or TRBV12-4 and TRBJ2-1, with 10 bases that match TRBD1. The CDR3 is 15 amino acids. Losses at the gene ends were 5 bases for V and 4 bases for J; bases not matched to a gene: 5. This CDR3 is CASSKGQGWYNEQFF. CDR3 sequence (DNA): TGTGCCAGCAGTAAGGGACAGGGGTGGTACAATGAGCAGTTCTTC.